Shown below are 27 T cell receptor beta chains from a single sample sequenced in a study of T cells in Graves' hyperthyroidism and ophthalmopathy. The investigators amplified TCR beta CDR3 regions from RNA transcripts. During a first-round RT-PCR of the TCR CDR3, the HTBI primer set was used. Via MiXCR, TCRdb re-called the multiplex PCR reads, giving one row per CDR3 protein. This table has a few hundred thousand distinct CDR3 sequences, 40% to 55% appearing once. Sequenced material: peripheral blood or thyroid tissue (not recorded which). The receptors originated from a woman aged 18-29 years with Graves' hyperthyroidism.

The rearrangement uses TRBV20-1 and TRBJ1-2; 10 bases match TRBD1. From germline, CDR1 is DFQATT and CDR2 SNEGSKA (reference sequence). The ends lost 5 bases at V and 3 bases at J; junction bases unmatched: 3. This CDR3 spans 13 amino acids. The CDR3 region is CSADGTGDYGYTF. The CDR3 DNA is TGCAGTGCTGACGGGACAGGGGACTATGGCTACACCTTC.

J is TRBJ2-7 and V is TRBV5-1; D is perhaps TRBD2 (5 bases). This CDR3 is 14 amino acids long. Germline values: CDR1 SGHRS, CDR2 YFSETQ. V lost 6 bases and J 0 bases, leaving 13 bases between the germline ends. The CDR3 sequence: CASTENSASYEQYF. The CDR3 DNA is TGCGCCAGCACCGAGAATAGCGCCTCCTACGAGCAGTACTTC.

This chain links TRBV7-6 with TRBJ1-3; 7 bases agree with TRBD1. The CDR3 is 15 residues long. In germline, CDR1 is SGHVS, CDR2 FNYEAQ. The junction had 2 bases not matched to a gene; V was cut back by 1 base and J by 2 bases. The CDR3 nucleotides are TGTGCCAGCAGCTTAGGGACAGGAGCTGGAAACACCATATATTTT. Amino acids: CASSLGTGAGNTIYF.

As regards this clonotype: One base away lies a much larger clone, so this may be a sequencing read error. The chain carries TRBV24-1 and TRBJ2-7, with D unclear. Germline V gene sequence: CDR1 KGHDR, CDR2 SFDVKD. This CDR3 spans 13 amino acids. As DNA, the CDR3 is TGTGCCACCAGTGATTCTGGAAACTACAAGCAGTACTTC. Its protein is CATSDSGNYKQYF.

The chain has TRBV20-1 and TRBJ1-6, with 9 bases fitting TRBD1. This CDR3 region has 14 residues. Germline loops: CDR1 DFQATT, CDR2 SNEGSKA (reference sequence). J was trimmed by 7 bases and V by 5 bases; bases with no gene match: 6. The CDR3 reads CSAGGQGRNSPLHF. CDR3 in DNA: TGCAGTGCTGGGGGACAGGGCAGGAATTCACCCCTCCACTTT.

Regarding this clonotype: A junction end diverges from the germline sequence, so it may reflect a read error. The chain is built from TRBV7-9 and TRBJ2-7, with TRBD1 matching over 9 bases. Germline-derived CDR1 and CDR2 are SEHNR and FQNEAQ (reference sequence). The CDR3 has 12 amino acids. This CDR3 reads CASSRTGAEQYF. In nucleotides, the CDR3 is TGCGCCAGCAGCCGGACAGGGGCCGAGCAGTACTTC.

This clonotype was found many times. This chain connects TRBV7-9 to TRBJ1-5, with D uncertain. The V end was cut by 3 bases, the J end by 7 bases, with 10 bases between. Germline-derived CDR1 and CDR2 are SEHNR and FQNEAQ (reference sequence). The CDR3 sequence is 13 residues long. CDR3 in amino acids: CASSFEGGQPQHF. The CDR3 nucleotides read TGTGCCAGCAGCTTCGAAGGAGGCCAGCCCCAGCATTTT.

This clonotype was counted a few times. DNA for the CDR3: TGTGCCAGCAGTGTCAAGATTCTCTACGAGCAGTACTTC. Protein sequence: CASSVKILYEQYF. The chain is built from TRBV7-3 and TRBJ2-7; no reliable D call. The CDR3 totals 13 residues. V dropped 6 bases and J dropped 3 bases, with 12 bases sitting between them. Germline V CDR1 and CDR2: SGHTA, FQGTGA.

V and J are TRBV19 and TRBJ1-5; TRBD1 agrees at 12 bases. J was trimmed by 5 bases and V by 9 bases; bases with no gene match: 11. Germline loops: CDR1 LNHDA, CDR2 SQIVND (reference sequence). The CDR3 runs to 16 residues. The CDR3 loop is CASSQRDRGRDQPQHF. In DNA form, the CDR3 reads TGTGCCAGCAGCCAGCGGGACAGGGGGCGCGATCAGCCCCAGCATTTT. The variable domain in full, with the rest retrieved from reference TRBV19 and TRBJ1-5, is DGGITQSPKYLFRKEGQNVTLSCEQNLNHDAMYWYRQDPGQGLRLIYYSQIVNDFQKGDIAEGYSVSREKKESFPLTVTSAQKNPTAFYLCASSQRDRGRDQPQHFGDGTRLSIL.

The chain is built from TRBV20-1 and TRBJ2-5, with 8 bases aligning to TRBD2. CDR1 and CDR2 from the germline V gene are DFQATT and SNEGSKA (reference sequence). The CDR3 is 14 amino acids. V dropped 7 bases and J dropped 7; count of bases not matched to a gene: 14. As DNA, the CDR3 is TGCAGTGTCGGGCTAGCGGGCCGTATAGGGACCCAGTACTTC. Protein product: CSVGLAGRIGTQYF.

The chain links TRBV20-1 to TRBJ2-7; 13 positions agree with TRBD2. V gave up 6 bases and J gave up 1 base; unmatched junction bases: 6. The CDR3 is made up of 15 amino acids. Looked up from germline, CDR1 is DFQATT and CDR2 is SNEGSKA (reference sequence). The CDR3 protein is CSALGLAGVSYEQYF. In nucleotides, the CDR3 is TGCAGTGCCCTCGGACTAGCGGGAGTTTCCTACGAGCAGTACTTC.

This clonotype was detected ten times or more. CDR3 nucleotide sequence: TGTGCCAGCAGCTTAGAGGCGAACACTGAAGCTTTCTTT. Translated: CASSLEANTEAFF. The V call is TRBV7-9, the J call TRBJ1-1; no clear D. The CDR3 spans 13 residues. Germline V CDR1 and CDR2: SEHNR, FQNEAQ (reference sequence). Trimming cost V 1 base and J 1 base, with 4 bases left between them.

This clonotype was seen many times. The chain carries TRBV24-1 and TRBJ2-5, with 7 nucleotides matching TRBD1. The CDR3 has 15 amino acids. Germline V gene data show CDR1 as KGHDR and CDR2 as SFDVKD. J was trimmed by 0 bases and V by 4 bases; bases with no gene match: 4. The CDR3 loop reads CATSDQDRHQETQYF. DNA for the CDR3: TGTGCCACCAGTGACCAGGACAGGCACCAAGAGACCCAGTACTTC.

J is TRBJ2-5 and V is TRBV7-7; TRBD2 aligns across 16 bases. Trimming at V came to 5 bases and at J to 5 bases, leaving 11 bases not matched to a gene. This CDR3 is built from 18 residues. The V gene's germline CDR1 is SSHAT and CDR2 FNYEAQ (reference sequence). The CDR3 region is CASSQVGTSGRVGETQYF. CDR3 DNA sequence: TGTGCCAGCAGCCAAGTTGGGACTAGCGGGAGGGTTGGGGAGACCCAGTACTTC.

This clonotype was counted at least ten times. The chain joins TRBV10-1 to TRBJ1-1, with a tentative D call TRBD1 (5 bases). The V and J ends lost 4 bases and 8 bases respectively, with 14 bases between them. This CDR3 region has 13 residues. Germline V gene sequence: CDR1 WNHNN, CDR2 SYGVQD (reference sequence). The CDR3 protein is CASSVLKEGEAFF. The CDR3 DNA follows: TGCGCCAGCAGTGTGTTAAAGGAGGGGGAAGCTTTCTTT.

This clonotype came up a few times. The V gene is TRBV24-1, the J gene TRBJ2-3, with D perhaps matching TRBD1 (5 bases). V lost 3 bases and J 2 bases, leaving 11 bases between the germline ends. This CDR3 contains 15 residues. Per the germline V gene, CDR1 is KGHDR and CDR2 is SFDVKD. DNA for the CDR3: TGTGCCACCAGTGATGCACAGGAGATCACAGATACGCAGTATTTT. This codes for CATSDAQEITDTQYF.

This clonotype was counted many times. The junction differs from germline at one of its ends, possibly a read error. The V call is TRBV24-1, the J call TRBJ1-2; D is unresolved. Germline CDR1 and CDR2: KGHDR and SFDVKD. The CDR3 is 13 amino acids. As DNA, the CDR3 is TGTGCCACCAGTGGATCCAGTTACTATAGCTACACCTTC. This encodes CATSGSSYYSYTF.

V and J are TRBV2 and TRBJ2-7; D is ambiguous. Trimming removed 0 bases at V and 7 bases at J, with 10 bases between. The germline V gene encodes CDR1 SNHLY and CDR2 FYNNEI. The CDR3 is 13 residues long. Here the CDR3 reads CASSEASFEEQYF. CDR3 coding DNA: TGTGCCAGCAGTGAAGCCTCGTTCGAGGAGCAGTACTTC. Full variable domain (remainder filled in from reference TRBV2 and TRBJ2-7): EPEVTQTPSHQVTQMGQEVILRCVPISNHLYFYWYRQILGQKVEFLVSFYNNEISEKSEIFDDQFSVERPDGSNFTLKIRSTKLEDSAMYFCASSEASFEEQYFGPGTRLTVT.

In its sample, this clonotype was seen many times. The chain couples TRBV25-1 to TRBJ1-4, with unresolved D. The CDR3 consists of 15 residues. Germline V gene sequence: CDR1 MGHDK, CDR2 SYGVNS. Trimming took off 2 bases at V and 5 bases at J, with 12 bases between the two ends. Written as DNA, the CDR3 is TGTGCCAGCAGTGAAGATGTCGGACGGAATGAAAAACTGTTTTTT. Protein product: CASSEDVGRNEKLFF.

This chain connects TRBV5-1 to TRBJ1-4, with 8 bases fitting TRBD1. This CDR3 is 16 amino acids long. V shed 4 bases and J 5 bases; nucleotides not matched to a gene: 10. Germline loops: CDR1 SGHRS, CDR2 YFSETQ. In DNA form, the CDR3 reads TGCGCCAGCAGCCCGCCGTCCGGGACAGGAAATGAAAAACTGTTTTTT. Residues: CASSPPSGTGNEKLFF.

This chain links TRBV2 with TRBJ2-2, with 9 bases identical to TRBD2. There are 16 residues in the CDR3. V trimming: 5 bases; J trimming: 7 bases; junction bases outside the gene matches: 11. CDR1 is SNHLY and CDR2 is FYNNEI in the germline V gene. The CDR3 DNA is TGTGCCAGCAGTTATTTTAGCGGGAGAGCTCTCGGGGAGCTGTTTTTT. This sequence encodes CASSYFSGRALGELFF.

This clonotype was counted at least ten times. The chain combines TRBV7-8 with TRBJ2-6; D gene uncertain. The CDR3 totals 15 residues. Germline CDR1 and CDR2: SGHVS and FQNEAQ. The V end was cut by 1 base, the J end by 3 bases, with 7 bases between. The CDR3 DNA follows: TGTGCCAGCAGCTTAGTTTTGGGTGGGGCCAACGTCCTGACTTTC. Translation gives CASSLVLGGANVLTF.

The chain links TRBV7-9 to TRBJ1-2; perhaps TRBD1 as D (6 bases). From germline, CDR1 is SEHNR and CDR2 FQNEAQ (reference sequence). V lost 5 bases, J lost 4 bases, and 17 bases lay in between. This CDR3 region has 15 residues. The CDR3 bases are TGTGCCAGCAGCGATTATACAGGGCTGCTCTATGGCTACACCTTC. Translated: CASSDYTGLLYGYTF.

This clonotype was found many times. The gene calls are TRBV29-1 and TRBJ1-1; D gene ambiguous. The CDR3 length is 13 residues. Trimming left V 4 bases short and J 0 bases short, with 9 bases between. Looked up from germline, CDR1 is SQVTM and CDR2 is ANQGSEA. CDR3 amino acids: CSVGGIMNTEAFF. The CDR3 DNA follows: TGCAGCGTTGGCGGGATCATGAACACTGAAGCTTTCTTT.

The chain combines TRBV19 with TRBJ2-7; weak D call: TRBD2 (6 bases). Germline V lookup: CDR1 LNHDA, CDR2 SQIVND (reference sequence). Deletions cut 6 bases from V and 3 bases from J, with 18 bases between. The CDR3 extends over 15 amino acids. The CDR3 nucleotides read TGTGCCAGTAGCCGGACCGGGACTCACTACTACGAGCAGTACTTC. Translated: CASSRTGTHYYEQYF.

This chain joins TRBV29-1 and TRBJ1-2; D uncertain. The germline V gene has CDR1 SQVTM and CDR2 ANQGSEA. Trimming left V 8 bases short and J 2 bases short, with 9 bases between. The CDR3 has 11 amino acids. The CDR3 spells CSLGINYGYTF. CDR3 nucleotides: TGCAGCTTAGGGATAAACTATGGCTACACCTTC.

The chain combines TRBV20-1 with TRBJ2-7, with 12 bases fitting TRBD2. V lost 3 bases, J lost 4 bases, and 13 bases stayed unmatched. The CDR3 has 17 amino acids. Germline loops: CDR1 DFQATT, CDR2 SNEGSKA (reference sequence). Here the CDR3 DNA reads TGCAGTGCTAGCGTTTGGCTAGCGGGAGGGCCGGGGTACGAGCAGTACTTC. Its translation is CSASVWLAGGPGYEQYF.